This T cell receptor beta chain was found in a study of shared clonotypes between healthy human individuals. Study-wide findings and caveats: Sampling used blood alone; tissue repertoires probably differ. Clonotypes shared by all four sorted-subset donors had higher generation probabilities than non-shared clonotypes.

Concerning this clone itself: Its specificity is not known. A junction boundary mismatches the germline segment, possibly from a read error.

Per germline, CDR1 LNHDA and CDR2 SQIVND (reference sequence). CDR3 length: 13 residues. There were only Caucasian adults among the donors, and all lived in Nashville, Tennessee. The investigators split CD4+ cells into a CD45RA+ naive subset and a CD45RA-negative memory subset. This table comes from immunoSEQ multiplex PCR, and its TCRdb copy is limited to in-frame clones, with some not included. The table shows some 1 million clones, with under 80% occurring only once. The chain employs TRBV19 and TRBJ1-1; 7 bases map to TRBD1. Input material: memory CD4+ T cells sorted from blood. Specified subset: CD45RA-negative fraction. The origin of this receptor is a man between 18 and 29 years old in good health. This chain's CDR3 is CASSIDRGNKVVF. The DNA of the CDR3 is TGTGCCAGTAGTATAGACAGGGGGAATAAAGTCGTCTTT.